This T cell receptor beta chain came from a study of CD8 T cells in Susac syndrome. RNA, at 0.5 to 1 ug, was reverse transcribed with random hexamers. TCR beta CDR3 was amplified by immunoSEQ covering 54 Vbeta and 13 Jbeta. TCRdb reprocessed the immunoSEQ multiplex PCR reads via MiXCR and lists one record per CDR3 protein. The repertoire has around 180,000 distinct CDR3 sequences, approximately 94% of them found once; the top ten carry 0.093%. This CDR3 spans 14 amino acids. Between the trimmed V and J ends, which lost 2 bases and 2 bases, there was a span of 10 bases. Looked up from germline, CDR1 is SEHNR and CDR2 is FQNEAQ (reference sequence).

Sequenced: CD4+ T cells from PBMCs. This sequence originates from a human donor with multiple sclerosis. The chain uses TRBV7-9 and TRBJ2-7; no clear D. The CDR3 protein is CASSLSQVTYEQYF. CDR3 DNA sequence: TGTGCCAGCAGCTTAAGCCAGGTTACCTACGAGCAGTACTTC.